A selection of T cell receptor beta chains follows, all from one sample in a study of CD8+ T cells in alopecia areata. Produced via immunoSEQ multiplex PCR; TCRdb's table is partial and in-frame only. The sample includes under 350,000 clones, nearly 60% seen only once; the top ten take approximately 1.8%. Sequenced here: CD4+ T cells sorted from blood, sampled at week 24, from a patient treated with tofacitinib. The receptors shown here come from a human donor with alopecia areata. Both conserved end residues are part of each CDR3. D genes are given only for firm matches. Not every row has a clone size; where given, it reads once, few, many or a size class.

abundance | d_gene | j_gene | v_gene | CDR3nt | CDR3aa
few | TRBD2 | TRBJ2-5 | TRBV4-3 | TGCGCCAGCAGCCATTGGACTAGCGGGGGGGCCGGGGAGACCCAGTACTTC | CASSHWTSGGAGETQYF
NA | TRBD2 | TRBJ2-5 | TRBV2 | TGTGCCAGCAGTACGAGCGGGGGAGAGACCCAGTACTTC | CASSTSGGETQYF
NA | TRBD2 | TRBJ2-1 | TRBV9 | TGTGCCAGCAGCGCCGTAGGGACTAGCGGTTACAATGAGCAGTTCTTC | CASSAVGTSGYNEQFF
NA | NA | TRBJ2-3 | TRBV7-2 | TGTGCCAGCAGCTTAGAGGGGGGTACGCAGTATTTT | CASSLEGGTQYF
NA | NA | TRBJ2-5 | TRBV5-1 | TGCGCCAGCAGCATAGGACACCCGGAGACCCAGTACTTC | CASSIGHPETQYF
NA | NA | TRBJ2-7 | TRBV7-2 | TGTGCCAGCAGCTCTACACCCTCCTACGAGCAGTACTTC | CASSSTPSYEQYF
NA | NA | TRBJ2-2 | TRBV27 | TGTGCCAGCAGTTTAGCGGGATACACCGGGGAGCTGTTTTTT | CASSLAGYTGELFF
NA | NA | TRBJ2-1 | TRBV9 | TGTGCCAGCAGCCCGCCTCTCCTCGTCCATGAGCAGTTCTTC | CASSPPLLVHEQFF
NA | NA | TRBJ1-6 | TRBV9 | TGTGCCAGCAGCACCCAGGACACCTCCAATTCACCCCTCCACTTT | CASSTQDTSNSPLHF
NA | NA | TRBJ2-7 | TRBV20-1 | TGCAGTGCTACTCCAGACTACGAGCAGTACTTC | CSATPDYEQYF
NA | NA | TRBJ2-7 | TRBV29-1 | TGCAGCGTTGATTCCGGGGGCATCGAGCAGTACTTC | CSVDSGGIEQYF
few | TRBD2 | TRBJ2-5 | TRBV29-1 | TGCAGCGTTGATGTGATAGGGAGGGGCTGGAGGGAGACCCAGTACTTC | CSVDVIGRGWRETQYF
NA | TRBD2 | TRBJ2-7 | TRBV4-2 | TGTGCCAGCAGCCAATTGGAGGGTAGCGGGGGCCTGTACTTC | CASSQLEGSGGLYF